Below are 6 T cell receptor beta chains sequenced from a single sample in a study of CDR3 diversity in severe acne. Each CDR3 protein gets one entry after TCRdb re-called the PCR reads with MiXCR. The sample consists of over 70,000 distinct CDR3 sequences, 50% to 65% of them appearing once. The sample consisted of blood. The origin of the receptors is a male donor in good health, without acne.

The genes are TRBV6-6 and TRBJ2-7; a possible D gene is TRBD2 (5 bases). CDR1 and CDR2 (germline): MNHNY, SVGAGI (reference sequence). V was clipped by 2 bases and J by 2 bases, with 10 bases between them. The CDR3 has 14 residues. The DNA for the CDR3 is TGTGCCAGCAGTTACACCTTCGGGGCCTACGAGCAGTACTTC. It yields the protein CASSYTFGAYEQYF.

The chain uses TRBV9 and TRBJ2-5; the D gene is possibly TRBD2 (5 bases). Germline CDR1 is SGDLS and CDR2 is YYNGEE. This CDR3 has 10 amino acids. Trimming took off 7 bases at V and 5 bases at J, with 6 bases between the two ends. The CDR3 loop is CASGEETQYF. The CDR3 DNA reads TGTGCCAGCGGGGAGGAGACCCAGTACTTC.

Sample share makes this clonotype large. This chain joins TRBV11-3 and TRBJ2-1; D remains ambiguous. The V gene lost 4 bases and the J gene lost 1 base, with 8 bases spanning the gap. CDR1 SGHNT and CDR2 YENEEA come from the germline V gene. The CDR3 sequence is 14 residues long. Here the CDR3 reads CASSSDESYNEQFF. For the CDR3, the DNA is TGTGCCAGCAGCTCGGACGAGTCCTACAATGAGCAGTTCTTC.

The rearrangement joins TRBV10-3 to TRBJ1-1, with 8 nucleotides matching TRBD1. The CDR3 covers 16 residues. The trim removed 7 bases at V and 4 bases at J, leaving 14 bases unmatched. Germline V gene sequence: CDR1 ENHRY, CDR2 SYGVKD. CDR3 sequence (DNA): TGTGCCATCACCGTCGGACAGGGCCGATTAGGCACTGAAGCTTTCTTT. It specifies CAITVGQGRLGTEAFF.

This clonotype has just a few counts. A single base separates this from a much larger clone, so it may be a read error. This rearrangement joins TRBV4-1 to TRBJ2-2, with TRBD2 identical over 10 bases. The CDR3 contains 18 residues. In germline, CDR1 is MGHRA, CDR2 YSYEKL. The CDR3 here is CASSNSQRGGSNTGKLFF. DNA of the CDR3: TGCGCCAGCAGCAACAGCCAGCGGGGGGGATCGAACACCGGGAAGCTGTTTTTT.

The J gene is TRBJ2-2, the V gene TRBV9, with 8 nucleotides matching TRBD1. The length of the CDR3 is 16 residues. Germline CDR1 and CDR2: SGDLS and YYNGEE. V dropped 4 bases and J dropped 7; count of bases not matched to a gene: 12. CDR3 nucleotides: TGTGCCAGCAGCCCCCCGGGGCAGGGGGCTTTCGGGGAGCTGTTTTTT. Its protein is CASSPPGQGAFGELFF.